The entry that follows covers one TCR beta chain sequence. Its antigen remains unidentified. Each patient's relapse followed autologous stem cell transplantation, and brentuximab vedotin exposure varied. With 3 bases clipped from V and 7 bases from J, the junction kept 7 bases outside the gene matches. The germline V gene has CDR1 MGHDK and CDR2 SYGVNS. The CDR3 has 15 residues. The data belong to a study of PD-1 blockade in classical Hodgkin lymphoma. Study outcomes and limitations: In CD4+ cells, TCR diversity went up significantly by C4D1, but in CD8+ cells it did not. Healthy donors reportedly exceeded newly diagnosed patients in baseline TCR diversity. Nothing has yet pinned down what causes the repertoire differences, possibly disease activity or prior therapy.

TCRdb keeps only in-frame clones here, not all; method: immunoSEQ multiplex PCR. The sample shows 120,000 to 150,000 clones, about 81% of them seen only once. This rearrangement joins TRBV25-1 to TRBJ1-4; 8 bases fit TRBD1. The receptor's source is a human donor with classical Hodgkin lymphoma. Specimen: peripheral blood mononuclear cells (PBMCs), collected before the second cycle of nivolumab. DNA of the CDR3: TGTGCCAGCAGTGACCCGGGACAGGCCAGTGAAAAACTGTTTTTT. Protein product: CASSDPGQASEKLFF.